Detailed here is one T cell receptor beta chain. The data are from a study of blood T cell repertoires in COVID-19. Study background: The United States, Italy and Spain supplied acute and convalescent COVID-19 samples.

The CDR3 is 13 residues long. The V and J ends lost 4 bases and 6 bases respectively, with 7 bases between them. Data came from immunoSEQ multiplex PCR; TCRdb stores just in-frame clones and leaves some out. Of about 59,000 clones in the sample, 81% were seen once. Sequencing was performed on peripheral blood. This sequence originates from a woman of 80 years or more with active or convalescent COVID-19. This rearrangement joins TRBV12-3 or TRBV12-4 to TRBJ1-6; D is perhaps TRBD1 (5 bases). CDR3 protein: CASSSQGNSPLHF. Written as DNA, the CDR3 is TGTGCCAGCAGTTCGCAGGGTAATTCACCCCTCCACTTT.